The 11 T cell receptor beta chains below were found in one sample sequenced in a study of vaccination effects on CD4 cells after COVID-19. The antigens of these receptors remain unknown. Assay: immunoSEQ multiplex PCR; the TCRdb copy retains only in-frame clones and omits some. The profile shows about 40,000 clones, around 71% of them singletons. When around 9 days of culture had elapsed, CD4+ T cells were isolated. Every participant took two doses of the BNT162b2 or mRNA-1273 vaccine. The input for sequencing was CD4+ T cells from PBMCs cultured without peptide, taken after COVID-19 vaccination. The origin of the receptors is a human donor who received a COVID-19 vaccine.

A few counts support this clone. The chain employs TRBV3-1 (or the pseudogene TRBV3-2) and TRBJ1-2; D gene ambiguous. Trimming pared 2 bases from V and 4 bases from J, leaving 17 bases between. The CDR3 sequence is 16 residues long. Looked up from germline, CDR1 is LGHDT and CDR2 is YNNKEL (reference sequence). In DNA, the CDR3 is TGTGCCAGCAGCCAACCGTCAGGAGTTACGAGCTATGGCTACACCTTC. This gives the protein CASSQPSGVTSYGYTF.

This clone was found a few times. The V and J genes are TRBV5-5 and TRBJ1-3; TRBD1 aligns across 7 bases. The CDR3 has 14 residues. Germline CDR1 reads SGHKS; CDR2 reads YYEKEE (reference sequence). V was pared by 7 bases and J by 3 bases, with 7 bases of the junction left unmatched. CDR3 DNA sequence: TGTGCCAGCCTAACAGGGGAGAATGGAAACACCATATATTTT. The encoded protein is CASLTGENGNTIYF.

The gene calls are TRBV10-1 and TRBJ1-2; maybe TRBD1 (5 bases). The CDR3 covers 20 residues. The ends were cut back, 8 bases at V and 6 bases at J, with 37 bases in the middle. From germline, CDR1 is WNHNN and CDR2 SYGVQD (reference sequence). CDR3 sequence (DNA): TGCGCCAGCGGGGCGGGAGAGACACTCCTGAGTCCTAATTTCGACCATGGCTACACCTTC. Amino acid sequence: CASGAGETLLSPNFDHGYTF.

The chain recombines TRBV27 with TRBJ1-4; perhaps TRBD1 as D (5 bases). The CDR3 length is 14 residues. Per the germline V gene, CDR1 is MNHEY and CDR2 is SMNVEV (reference sequence). V lost 6 bases and J lost 7, with 15 bases in between. The CDR3: CASRRGGVGEKLFF. CDR3 DNA sequence: TGTGCCAGCAGGAGAGGAGGGGTTGGTGAAAAACTGTTTTTT.

V gene TRBV5-1 combines with J gene TRBJ2-1, with D perhaps matching TRBD2 (6 bases). The CDR3 runs to 16 residues. Germline CDR1 SGHRS, CDR2 YFSETQ. V lost 0 bases, J lost 0 bases, and 10 bases lay in between. The CDR3 nucleotides read TGCGCCAGCAGCTTGGCCTACGGGAGCTCCTACAATGAGCAGTTCTTC. It is translated as CASSLAYGSSYNEQFF.

V gene TRBV6-2 or TRBV6-3 combines with J gene TRBJ2-7; D is undetermined. The V end lost 6 bases, the J end lost 0 bases, and 21 bases lay between the germline ends. This CDR3 region has 17 residues. Germline values: CDR1 MNHEY, CDR2 SVGEGT. The DNA for the CDR3 is TGTGCCAGCAGCCACACCCCCCTCCGGGTAAGCTCCTACGAGCAGTACTTC. Translated, it gives CASSHTPLRVSSYEQYF.

The chain carries TRBV2 and TRBJ2-1; no definite D call. This CDR3 region has 12 residues. V was trimmed by 4 bases and J by 6 bases, leaving 7 bases between them. Germline V lookup: CDR1 SNHLY, CDR2 FYNNEI. The CDR3 DNA is TGTGCCAGCAGTGGGGATAGCAATGAGCAGTTCTTC. Translating it yields CASSGDSNEQFF.

V usage is TRBV18 and J usage is TRBJ2-7, with TRBD2 matching over 10 bases. Germline V lookup: CDR1 KGHSH, CDR2 LQKENI. With 0 bases clipped from V and 4 bases from J, the junction kept 12 bases outside the gene matches. The CDR3 has 18 residues. The CDR3 bases are TGTGCCAGCTCACCACCCTTTTCTCTAGCGGGAGTAAGGTACGAGCAGTACTTC. Its protein is CASSPPFSLAGVRYEQYF.

The chain recombines TRBV6-5 with TRBJ2-2; TRBD1 aligns across 11 bases. CDR1 is MNHEY, CDR2 SVGAGI, per germline. Trimming removed 11 bases from V and 4 bases from J; junction bases left unmatched: 3. The CDR3 has 13 amino acids. The CDR3 DNA is TGTGCCTTTGGGACAGGGGGCACCGGGGAGCTGTTTTTT. Translation: CAFGTGGTGELFF.

The CDR3 loop is CASSKNRGTRELFF. The CDR3 nucleotides read TGTGCCAGCAGCAAAAACAGGGGTACCCGGGAGCTGTTTTTT. The rearrangement links TRBV11-2 to TRBJ2-2; 7 bases are shared with TRBD1. Germline CDR1 and CDR2: SGHAT and FQNNGV. The CDR3 is made up of 14 amino acids. The trim removed 5 bases at V and 9 bases at J, leaving 9 bases unmatched.

The chain joins TRBV27 to TRBJ1-5; D remains unclear. The germline gives CDR1 MNHEY, CDR2 SMNVEV (reference sequence). Trimming shortened V by 1 base and J by 2 bases, and 6 bases separated the two germline ends. The CDR3 extends over 14 amino acids. Here the CDR3 reads CASSLYGRNQPQHF. The DNA of the CDR3 is TGTGCCAGCAGTTTATATGGGCGCAATCAGCCCCAGCATTTT.